The rows below give T cell receptor beta chains drawn from one sample of a study of blood T cell repertoires in COVID-19. Produced via immunoSEQ multiplex PCR; TCRdb's table is partial and in-frame only. The sample consists of a few hundred thousand clones, approximately 87% of them appearing once. Sequenced material: peripheral blood. The receptors here all came from a man aged 60-69 years with acute or convalescent COVID-19. CDR3s include the opening cysteine and the closing phenylalanine or tryptophan. A D gene is named only where the DNA matches it firmly.

v_gene: TRBV7-8
j_gene: TRBJ1-2
d_gene: TRBD1
CDR3nt: TGTGCCAGCAGCGCAGGACAGGGTTTGACTGGCTACACCTTC
CDR3aa: CASSAGQGLTGYTF

v_gene: TRBV7-2
j_gene: TRBJ2-7
d_gene: TRBD2
CDR3nt: TGTGCCAGCAGCTTAGGCGGGAGGGGAAGGTACGAGCAGTACTTC
CDR3aa: CASSLGGRGRYEQYF

v_gene: TRBV6-1
j_gene: TRBJ2-2
d_gene: NA
CDR3nt: TGTGCCAGCAGTGAGCGGGGGCCTAGGATCGGCGGGGAGCTGTTTTTT
CDR3aa: CASSERGPRIGGELFF

v_gene: TRBV10-3
j_gene: TRBJ1-2
d_gene: NA
CDR3nt: TGTGCCATCAGTCCCATTGGGGGGAACTATGGCTACACCTTC
CDR3aa: CAISPIGGNYGYTF

v_gene: TRBV5-1
j_gene: TRBJ2-5
d_gene: NA
CDR3nt: TGCGCCAGCAGCTTTGGCCTGCAGGCAGGGCAAGAGACCCAGTACTTC
CDR3aa: CASSFGLQAGQETQYF

v_gene: TRBV3-1/TRBV3-2
j_gene: TRBJ2-5
d_gene: TRBD1
CDR3nt: TGTGCCAGCAGCCAAGCGTCAGGGGGTCTTGAGACCCAGTACTTC
CDR3aa: CASSQASGGLETQYF

v_gene: TRBV5-1
j_gene: TRBJ2-2
d_gene: TRBD2
CDR3nt: TGCGCCAGCAGCTTATTAGGGACCAGAGGGCTTGCGGGAGACACCGGGGAGCTGTTTTTT
CDR3aa: CASSLLGTRGLAGDTGELFF

v_gene: TRBV7-8
j_gene: TRBJ1-1
d_gene: NA
CDR3nt: TGTGCCAGCAGCGTAACAGGGTCTGAAGCTTTCTTT
CDR3aa: CASSVTGSEAFF

v_gene: TRBV19
j_gene: TRBJ2-2
d_gene: NA
CDR3nt: TGTGCCAGTAGTCCCGGCACGGGATGGGAAGACACCGGGGAGCTGTTTTTT
CDR3aa: CASSPGTGWEDTGELFF

v_gene: TRBV5-1
j_gene: TRBJ2-3
d_gene: TRBD2
CDR3nt: TGCGCCAGCAGCCCGGTGACTAGCGGGGATGCAGATACGCAGTATTTT
CDR3aa: CASSPVTSGDADTQYF